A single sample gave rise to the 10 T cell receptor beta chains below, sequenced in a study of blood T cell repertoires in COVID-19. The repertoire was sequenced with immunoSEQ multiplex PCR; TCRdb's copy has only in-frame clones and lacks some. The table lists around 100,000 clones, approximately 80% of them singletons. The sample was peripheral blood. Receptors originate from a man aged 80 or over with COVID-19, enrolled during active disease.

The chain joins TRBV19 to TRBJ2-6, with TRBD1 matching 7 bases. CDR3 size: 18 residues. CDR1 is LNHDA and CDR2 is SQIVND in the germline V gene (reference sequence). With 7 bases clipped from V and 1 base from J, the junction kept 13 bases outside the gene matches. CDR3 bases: TGTGCCAGTACCAAAGGACAGGTAGCAACATCTGGGGCCAACGTCCTGACTTTC. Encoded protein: CASTKGQVATSGANVLTF.

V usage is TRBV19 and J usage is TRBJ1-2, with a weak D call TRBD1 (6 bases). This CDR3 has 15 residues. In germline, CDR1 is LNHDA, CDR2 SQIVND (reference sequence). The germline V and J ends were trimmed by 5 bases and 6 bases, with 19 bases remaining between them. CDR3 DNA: TGTGCCAGTAGTCTGTCGGGTGGCAGGGGTAATGGCTACACCTTC. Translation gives CASSLSGGRGNGYTF.

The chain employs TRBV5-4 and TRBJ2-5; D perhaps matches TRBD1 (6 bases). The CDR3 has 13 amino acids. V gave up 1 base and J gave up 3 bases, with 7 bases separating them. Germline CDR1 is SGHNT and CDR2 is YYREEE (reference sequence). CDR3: CASSLQGKETQYF. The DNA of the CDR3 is TGTGCCAGCAGCTTGCAGGGGAAAGAGACCCAGTACTTC. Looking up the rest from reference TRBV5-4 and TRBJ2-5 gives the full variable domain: ETGVTQSPTHLIKTRGQQVTLRCSSQSGHNTVSWYQQALGQGPQFIFQYYREEENGRGNFPPRFSGLQFPNYSSELNVNALELDDSALYLCASSLQGKETQYFGPGTRLLVL.

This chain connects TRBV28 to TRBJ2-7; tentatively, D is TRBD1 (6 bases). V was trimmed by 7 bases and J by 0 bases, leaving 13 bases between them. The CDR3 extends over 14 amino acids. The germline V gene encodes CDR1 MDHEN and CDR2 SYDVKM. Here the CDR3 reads CASKTTGYSYEQYF. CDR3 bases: TGTGCCAGCAAGACGACAGGTTACTCCTACGAGCAGTACTTC.

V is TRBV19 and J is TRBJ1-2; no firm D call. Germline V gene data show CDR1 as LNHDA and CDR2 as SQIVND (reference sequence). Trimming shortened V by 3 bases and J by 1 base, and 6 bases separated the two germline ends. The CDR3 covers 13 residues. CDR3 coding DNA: TGTGCCAGTAGTATCGGGGATAACTATGGCTACACCTTC. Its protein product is CASSIGDNYGYTF.

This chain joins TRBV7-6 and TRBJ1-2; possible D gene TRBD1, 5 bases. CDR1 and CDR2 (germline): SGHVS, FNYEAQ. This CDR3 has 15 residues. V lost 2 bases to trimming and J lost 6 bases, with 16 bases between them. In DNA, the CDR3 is TGTGCCAGCAGCTTAAGGGGCGGAGGGGCTGATGGCTACACCTTC. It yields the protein CASSLRGGGADGYTF. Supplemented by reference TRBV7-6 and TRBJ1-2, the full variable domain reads GAGVSQSPRYKVTKRGQDVALRCDPISGHVSLYWYRQALGQGPEFLTYFNYEAQQDKSGLPNDRFSAERPEGSISTLTIQRTEQRDSAMYRCASSLRGGGADGYTFGSGTRLTVV.

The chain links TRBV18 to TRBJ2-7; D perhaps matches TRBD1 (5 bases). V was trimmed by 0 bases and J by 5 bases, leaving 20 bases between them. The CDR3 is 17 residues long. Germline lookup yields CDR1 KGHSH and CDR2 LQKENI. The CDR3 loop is CASSPPLADSDLHEQYF. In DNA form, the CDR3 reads TGTGCCAGCTCACCACCGTTAGCCGACAGTGATCTTCACGAGCAGTACTTC.

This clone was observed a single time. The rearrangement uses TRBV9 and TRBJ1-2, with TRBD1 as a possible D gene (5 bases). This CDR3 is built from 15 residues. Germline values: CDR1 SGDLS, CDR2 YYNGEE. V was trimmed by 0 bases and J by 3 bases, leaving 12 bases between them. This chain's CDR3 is CASSVGTRSDYGYTF. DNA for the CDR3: TGTGCCAGCAGCGTAGGGACACGGAGTGACTATGGCTACACCTTC.

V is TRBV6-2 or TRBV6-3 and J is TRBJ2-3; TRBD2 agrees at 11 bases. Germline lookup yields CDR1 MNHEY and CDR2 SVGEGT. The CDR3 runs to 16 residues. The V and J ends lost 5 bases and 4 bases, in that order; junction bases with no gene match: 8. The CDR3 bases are TGTGCCAGCAGTATTAGCGGGGGGGCCTTTCCAGATACGCAGTATTTT. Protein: CASSISGGAFPDTQYF.

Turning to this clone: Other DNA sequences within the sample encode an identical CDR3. CDR3 sequence reads: CASSYSGEGMNTEAFF. The CDR3 DNA follows: TGTGCCAGCAGTTACTCAGGGGAGGGCATGAACACTGAAGCTTTCTTT. The chain couples TRBV6-5 to TRBJ1-1; TRBD1 is a possible D gene (5 bases). This CDR3 contains 16 residues. The ends were cut back, 0 bases at V and 0 bases at J, with 11 bases in the middle. Germline CDR1 and CDR2: MNHEY and SVGAGI.